This is a list of T cell receptor beta chains from one sample in a study of T cell responses to AZD1222 COVID-19 vaccine. Some clones are missing from TCRdb's copy, which holds only in-frame ones; the method was immunoSEQ multiplex PCR. The sample lists around 140,000 clones, 70% to 90% occurring once. The material sequenced was peripheral blood, taken 28 days after the second dose of the MenACWY control vaccine. The receptor set was obtained from an adult who received the MenACWY meningococcal vaccine as a control. CDR3s include the opening cysteine and the closing phenylalanine or tryptophan. D genes are given only for firm matches. Clone sizes are given selectively: once, few, many, or a class where the clone is expanded.

>.|.|TRBJ1-4|TRBV11-2
TGTGCCAGCAGCCCCGATTGGGGTACGGGTGAAAAACTGTTTTTT
CASSPDWGTGEKLFF
>TRBD1|.|TRBJ1-2|TRBV23-1
TGCGCCAGCAGTCAAACGGCAGGGGGCAACTATGGCTACACCTTC
CASSQTAGGNYGYTF
>.|.|TRBJ2-7|TRBV27
TGTGCCAGCAGTTCCCGGTGGGGACGCTCCTACGAGCAGTACTTC
CASSSRWGRSYEQYF
>.|.|TRBJ2-1|TRBV12-5
TGTGCTAGTGGTTTGTCAGGGTACAATGAGCAGTTCTTC
CASGLSGYNEQFF
>TRBD1|.|TRBJ1-1|TRBV5-1
TGCGCCAGCAGCCCTGGGGGACAGGGGGGCACTGAAGCTTTCTTT
CASSPGGQGGTEAFF
>TRBD2|.|TRBJ2-7|TRBV11-2
TGTGCCAGCAGCTTAACGGGAGGGCGGAACGAGCAGTACTTC
CASSLTGGRNEQYF
>.|.|TRBJ1-1|TRBV6-5
TGTGCCAGCAGTTACGAGGGATACAACACTGAAGCTTTCTTT
CASSYEGYNTEAFF
>.|few|TRBJ2-4|TRBV20-1
TGCAGTGCCAAGAATGGGGACATTCAGTACTTC
CSAKNGDIQYF
>.|.|TRBJ2-5|TRBV11-3
TGTGCCAGCAGCTCCATCCGCCAGGGGGTCGCGGGACAAGAGACCCAGTACTTC
CASSSIRQGVAGQETQYF
>TRBD1|.|TRBJ1-2|TRBV10-3
TGTGCCATCAGTGAGTCGCGACAGGGGACAGACGGCTACACCTTC
CAISESRQGTDGYTF
>.|few|TRBJ1-1|TRBV12-3/TRBV12-4
TGTGCCAGCAGGGCCAAGATGAACACTGAAGCTTTCTTT
CASRAKMNTEAFF
>TRBD2|.|TRBJ2-1|TRBV11-3
TGTGCCAGCAGCTTAATAATAGCGGGGGCCTACAATGAGCAGTTCTTC
CASSLIIAGAYNEQFF
>.|.|TRBJ1-3|TRBV12-3/TRBV12-4
TGTGCCCACAAACGGACTTCTGGAAACACCATATATTTT
CAHKRTSGNTIYF
>.|.|TRBJ1-1|TRBV25-1
TGTGCCAGCAGTACAGTCCGGGGGACTGAAGCTTTCTTT
CASSTVRGTEAFF
>TRBD2|.|TRBJ2-3|TRBV30
TGTGCCTGGAGTAATCGCGGGAGTAAGATGACAGATACGCAGTATTTT
CAWSNRGSKMTDTQYF
>.|.|TRBJ1-2|TRBV7-9
TGTGCCAGCTCAAGTTCCGGGGAATCGGGTGGCTACACCTTC
CASSSSGESGGYTF
>.|.|TRBJ1-1|TRBV19
TGTGCCAGTAGTGAGGCAGTGAACACTGAAGCTTTCTTT
CASSEAVNTEAFF
>TRBD2|.|TRBJ2-5|TRBV15
TGTGCCACCAGCAAAGCGGGGGGGGAGACCCAGTACTTC
CATSKAGGETQYF
>.|.|TRBJ2-1|TRBV7-8
TGTGCCAGCAGCTTAGGTTGGAGTATTAGATACAATGAGCAGTTCTTC
CASSLGWSIRYNEQFF
>TRBD1|.|TRBJ1-2|TRBV6-5
TGTGCCAGCAGCCTCGCAGGGGGCAGTGACTATGGCTACACCTTC
CASSLAGGSDYGYTF
>.|.|TRBJ2-1|TRBV27
TGTGCCAGCAGTTTCACTTACCGGACGTCCCAGCAGTTCTTC
CASSFTYRTSQQFF
>.|.|TRBJ1-4|TRBV28
TGTGCCAGCAGTGACCTAGGGGAACCTAATGAAAAACTGTTTTTT
CASSDLGEPNEKLFF
>.|.|TRBJ2-1|TRBV27
TGTGCCAGCAGTTCTCACGTTAGCTCCTACAATGAGCAGTTCTTC
CASSSHVSSYNEQFF
>TRBD1|.|TRBJ1-2|TRBV6-6
TGTGCCAGCAGTCGAGGGGGGAGGGGACAGAGCTATGGCTACACCTTC
CASSRGGRGQSYGYTF
>.|.|TRBJ2-7|TRBV28
TGTGCCAGCAGTTTAGTCGGTTACGAGCAGTACTTC
CASSLVGYEQYF
>TRBD2|once|TRBJ2-7|TRBV7-9
TGTGCCAGCAGCTTAGCGCGGGGCGGGGGGCGCGTGTCCTACGAGCAGTACTTC
CASSLARGGGRVSYEQYF
>TRBD1|.|TRBJ1-2|TRBV7-2
TGTGCCAGCAGCTTACTCATGGACAGGACGGTTCACTATGGCTACACCTTC
CASSLLMDRTVHYGYTF
>.|.|TRBJ2-5|TRBV19
TGTGCCAGTAGTATCGACTACTGGAGCCTCACTGAGACCCAGTACTTC
CASSIDYWSLTETQYF
>.|.|TRBJ1-4|TRBV5-1
TGCGCCAGCAGCTTCGGACAGATAACTAATGAAAAACTGTTTTTT
CASSFGQITNEKLFF
>.|.|TRBJ1-2|TRBV5-1
TGCGCCAGCACCGACGAACGCGGGACTGGCTACACCTTC
CASTDERGTGYTF
>TRBD2|.|TRBJ2-3|TRBV10-3
TGTGCCATCAGAGGGACTAGCGGACGCACAGATACGCAGTATTTT
CAIRGTSGRTDTQYF
>.|.|TRBJ2-2|TRBV18
TGTGCCAGCTCACCGGGGACACCCCCGTCCGGGGAGCTGTTTTTT
CASSPGTPPSGELFF
>TRBD1|.|TRBJ1-1|TRBV4-2
TGTGCCAGCAGCCAATGGTCAGGGGGGACTGAAGCTTTCTTT
CASSQWSGGTEAFF
>.|few|TRBJ1-2|TRBV5-4
TGTGCCAGCAGCTTGGAGTCTCACTATGGCTACACCTTC
CASSLESHYGYTF
>.|.|TRBJ1-2|TRBV20-1
TGCAGTGCTCCCCTAATTGGCGGCTACACCTTC
CSAPLIGGYTF
>TRBD2|.|TRBJ2-7|TRBV18
TGTGCCAGCTCACCACCCCTAGCGGGAAAGGGCGAGCAGTACTTC
CASSPPLAGKGEQYF
>.|.|TRBJ1-3|TRBV3-1/TRBV3-2
TGTGCCAGCAGCCAAGATCGAGCGGGGGCCGGAAACACCATATATTTT
CASSQDRAGAGNTIYF